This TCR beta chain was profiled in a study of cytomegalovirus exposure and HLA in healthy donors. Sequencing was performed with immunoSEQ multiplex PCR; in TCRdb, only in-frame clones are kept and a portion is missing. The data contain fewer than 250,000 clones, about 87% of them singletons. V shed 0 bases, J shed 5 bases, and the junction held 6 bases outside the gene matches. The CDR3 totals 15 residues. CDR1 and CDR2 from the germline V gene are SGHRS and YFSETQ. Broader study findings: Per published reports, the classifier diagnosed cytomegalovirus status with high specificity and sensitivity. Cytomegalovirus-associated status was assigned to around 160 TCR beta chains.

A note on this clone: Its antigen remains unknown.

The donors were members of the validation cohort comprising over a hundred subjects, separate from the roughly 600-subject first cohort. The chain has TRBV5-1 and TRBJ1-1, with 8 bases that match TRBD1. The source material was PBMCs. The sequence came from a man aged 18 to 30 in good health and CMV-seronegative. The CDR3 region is CASSLDSGGETEAFF. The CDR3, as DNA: TGCGCCAGCAGCTTGGACTCAGGGGGCGAGACTGAAGCTTTCTTT.